The T cell receptor (beta chain) under discussion was sequenced for a study of blood T cells in healthy people across ages. Primed by a sample-barcoded 5' primer and a J-beta primer mix, a second PCR proceeded for 7 to 11 cycles. TCRdb ran MiXCR on the 5' RACE reads and lists one entry per CDR3 protein. Altogether about 900,000 distinct CDR3 sequences are present, around 46% being singletons, with the ten largest covering roughly 13%. Sequenced: blood. The origin of this receptor is a man between 25 and 39 years old in good health.

For the CDR3, the DNA is TGTGCCAGCTCACCGACCGGGACCGCGACTGAAGCTTTCTTT. Translation gives CASSPTGTATEAFF. The chain employs TRBV18 and TRBJ1-1; TRBD1 is a possible D gene (5 bases). This CDR3 comprises 14 residues. V was trimmed by 3 bases and J by 5 bases, leaving 13 bases between them. Germline V CDR1 and CDR2: KGHSH, LQKENI.